The entry that follows covers one T cell receptor beta chain sequence. The data derive from a study of blood T cell repertoires in COVID-19. Across the study: PBMCs, B-cell-depleted T cells, or T cells were the source of the cDNA or gDNA that made up the material.

The V segment lost 6 bases and the J segment 8 bases; nucleotides outside the gene matches: 8. The CDR3 covers 14 residues. Germline loops: CDR1 MNHEY, CDR2 SVGAGI. As handled by the study authors: By means of reference gene primer amplification, nucleated cell counts were estimated. Data came from immunoSEQ multiplex PCR; TCRdb stores just in-frame clones and leaves some out. For V, J and clone size, that table is used; D and trimming come from the DNA. Of approximately 220,000 clones listed, around 84% are singletons. The material sequenced was peripheral blood. The TCR sequence derives from a man aged 55 to 70 with acute or convalescent COVID-19. This chain connects TRBV6-5 to TRBJ1-1; 11 bases align to TRBD1. Here the CDR3 reads CASRMDRGQAEAFF. CDR3 in DNA: TGTGCCAGCAGGATGGACAGGGGGCAAGCGGAAGCTTTCTTT.